These 17 T cell receptor beta chains were sequenced from one sample in a study of cytomegalovirus exposure and HLA in healthy donors. Primers for the PCR totalled 60 Vbeta and 13 Jbeta. Clones were sequenced by immunoSEQ multiplex PCR, and TCRdb holds only the in-frame ones, with some missing. The sample includes roughly 120,000 clones, less than 65% of them seen just once. Input material: PBMCs. The receptors here all came from a man aged 35 to 55 in good health and CMV-seropositive.

The genes are TRBV29-1 and TRBJ2-7; 10 nucleotides align to TRBD1. Germline CDR1 SQVTM, CDR2 ANQGSEA. V shed 5 bases, J shed 6 bases, and the junction held 7 bases outside the gene matches. The CDR3 runs to 13 residues. CDR3 sequence: CSVTGTGVGEQYF. The CDR3, as DNA: TGCAGCGTTACCGGGACAGGGGTTGGCGAGCAGTACTTC.

The chain is built from TRBV14 and TRBJ2-1; no clear D gene. The length of the CDR3 is 12 residues. V shed 4 bases and J shed 4 bases, with 5 bases lying between them. Looked up from germline, CDR1 is SGHDN and CDR2 is FVKESK. DNA of the CDR3: TGTGCCAGCAGCCCCCAATACAATGAGCAGTTCTTC. Amino acid sequence: CASSPQYNEQFF.

This chain uses TRBV4-3 with TRBJ2-3; 7 nucleotides agree with TRBD1. This CDR3 is built from 16 residues. CDR1 is LGHNA and CDR2 is YSLEER in the germline V gene. The V gene end was trimmed by 1 base and the J gene end by 0 bases; junction bases not matched to a gene: 4. CDR3 protein: CASSQGTGSSTDTQYF. CDR3 DNA sequence: TGCGCCAGCAGCCAAGGGACAGGTTCTAGCACAGATACGCAGTATTTT.

The genes are TRBV11-1 and TRBJ2-7, with TRBD1 matching 7 bases. Looked up from germline, CDR1 is SGHAT and CDR2 is FQDESV (reference sequence). This CDR3 spans 15 amino acids. V gave up 2 bases and J gave up 2 bases; unmatched junction bases: 6. The CDR3 DNA reads TGTGCCAGCAGCTTAAGCCGGGACAGTGCCTACGAGCAGTACTTC. Translated: CASSLSRDSAYEQYF.

The chain has TRBV7-2 and TRBJ1-2; 7 nucleotides align to TRBD1. In germline, CDR1 is SGHTA, CDR2 FQGNSA. Trimming removed 5 bases from V and 4 bases from J; junction bases left unmatched: 4. The CDR3 consists of 13 residues. CDR3 region: CASSQGQTYGYTF. CDR3 nucleotide sequence: TGTGCCAGCAGCCAGGGACAGACCTATGGCTACACCTTC.

The chain joins TRBV2 to TRBJ1-6; TRBD1 agrees at 7 bases. With 6 bases clipped from V and 0 bases from J, the junction kept 8 bases outside the gene matches. Germline V gene lookup returns CDR1 SNHLY and CDR2 FYNNEI. This CDR3 region has 17 residues. CDR3 nucleotide sequence: TGTGCCAGCAGACCCGACAGGGCTAGCTCCTATAATTCACCCCTCCACTTT. Translating gives CASRPDRASSYNSPLHF.

The chain employs TRBV6-1 and TRBJ2-6; tentative D call: TRBD1 (7 bases). Looked up from germline, CDR1 is MNHNS and CDR2 is SASEGT. V was clipped by 2 bases and J by 4 bases, with 21 bases between them. The CDR3 runs 19 residues. CDR3 bases: TGTGCCAGCAGTGAAAGGGGACAGTGGGCCCGGGAGGGGGCCAACGTCCTGACTTTC. It specifies CASSERGQWAREGANVLTF.

The V call is TRBV4-3, the J call TRBJ1-3; D perhaps matches TRBD1 (5 bases). Germline CDR1 LGHNA, CDR2 YSLEER. V gave up 2 bases and J gave up 0 bases, with 11 bases separating them. This CDR3 has 16 residues. For the CDR3, the DNA is TGCGCCAGCAGCCAACAGACAGCGAGCTCTGGAAACACCATATATTTT. Protein: CASSQQTASSGNTIYF.

The chain couples TRBV5-1 to TRBJ1-6; 8 bases are shared with TRBD1. Germline V gene data show CDR1 as SGHRS and CDR2 as YFSETQ. The V segment lost 4 bases and the J segment 6 bases; nucleotides outside the gene matches: 3. The CDR3 is 14 residues long. The CDR3: CASSTGQGNSPLHF. The CDR3 coding sequence is TGCGCCAGCAGCACCGGACAGGGTAATTCACCCCTCCACTTT.

V usage is TRBV28 and J usage is TRBJ2-7; a weak D match, TRBD2 (5 bases). The CDR3 sequence is 14 residues long. The V gene's germline CDR1 is MDHEN and CDR2 SYDVKM. Trimming shortened V by 2 bases and J by 3 bases, and 11 bases separated the two germline ends. CDR3 sequence (DNA): TGTGCCAGCAGTTTAATGCTGAGCGGCTACGAGCAGTACTTC. Translated: CASSLMLSGYEQYF. Full variable domain (outside the CDR3, taken from reference TRBV28 and TRBJ2-7): DVKVTQSSRYLVKRTGEKVFLECVQDMDHENMFWYRQDPGLGLRLIYFSYDVKMKEKGDIPEGYSVSREKKERFSLILESASTNQTSMYLCASSLMLSGYEQYFGPGTRLTVT.

The chain links TRBV10-1 to TRBJ2-7; D possibly corresponds to TRBD1 (5 bases). The V and J ends lost 6 bases and 5 bases respectively, with 20 bases between them. The CDR3 spans 15 residues. The germline CDR1 and CDR2 sequences are WNHNN and SYGVQD (reference sequence). Here the CDR3 DNA reads TGCGCCAGCAGCCCGGCTAGGGGATTCGGTGACGAGCAGTACTTC. Translating gives CASSPARGFGDEQYF.

The chain employs TRBV5-4 and TRBJ2-3, with TRBD1 matching 10 bases. The length of the CDR3 is 15 residues. Trimming cost V 1 base and J 4 bases; bases outside gene matches: 3. Germline V CDR1 and CDR2: SGHNT, YYREEE (reference sequence). The CDR3 region is CASSLWDRGADTQYF. CDR3 bases: TGTGCCAGCAGCTTGTGGGACAGGGGCGCAGATACGCAGTATTTT.

J is TRBJ2-7 and V is TRBV6-1; perhaps TRBD2 as D (6 bases). CDR1 MNHNS and CDR2 SASEGT come from the germline V gene. The CDR3 runs to 14 residues. Trimming took off 3 bases at V and 0 bases at J, with 9 bases between the two ends. The CDR3 sequence: CASSDLGGSYEQYF. The CDR3 nucleotides read TGTGCCAGCAGTGACCTCGGGGGCTCCTACGAGCAGTACTTC.

This clone has a handful of counts. This chain joins TRBV20-1 and TRBJ2-7; D not certain. There are 11 residues in the CDR3. Germline V gene lookup returns CDR1 DFQATT and CDR2 SNEGSKA (reference sequence). With 0 bases removed from V and 3 bases from J, the gap between germline ends came to 3 bases. This CDR3 reads CSARDHYEQYF. Written as DNA, the CDR3 is TGCAGTGCTAGAGATCACTACGAGCAGTACTTC.

DNA for the CDR3: TGTGCCAGCAGCGGGACCTACGAGCAGTACTTC. Translating gives CASSGTYEQYF. The chain joins TRBV2 to TRBJ2-7; a weak D match, TRBD2 (5 bases). Germline V gene lookup returns CDR1 SNHLY and CDR2 FYNNEI. Trimming took off 6 bases at V and 2 bases at J, with 5 bases between the two ends. The CDR3 has 11 residues.

This clone was detected only a few times. The chain couples TRBV5-8 to TRBJ1-6; D ambiguous. The V end was cut by 0 bases, the J end by 0 bases, with 10 bases between. CDR1 is SGHTS and CDR2 is YDEGEE in the germline V gene. The CDR3 runs 17 residues. The CDR3, as DNA: TGTGCCAGCAGCTTGGGTGGCGGTAGCTCCTATAATTCACCCCTCCACTTT. Translation: CASSLGGGSSYNSPLHF. The variable domain in full, completed from reference TRBV5-8 and TRBJ1-6, reads EAGVTQSPTHLIKTRGQQATLRCSPISGHTSVYWYQQALGLGLQFLLWYDEGEERNRGNFPPRFSGRQFPNYSSELNVNALELEDSALYLCASSLGGGSSYNSPLHFGNGTRLTVT.

V and J are TRBV5-1 and TRBJ1-4; 8 positions match TRBD1. CDR1 is SGHRS, CDR2 YFSETQ, per germline. The CDR3 totals 15 residues. Germline trimming cut 4 bases from V and 5 bases from J; bases unmatched to any gene: 7. The CDR3 loop is CASSAGQGSNEKLFF. CDR3 coding DNA: TGCGCCAGCAGCGCCGGACAGGGATCAAATGAAAAACTGTTTTTT.